This T cell receptor beta chain derives from a study of blood T cell repertoires in COVID-19. CDR3 size: 13 residues. CDR1 and CDR2 (germline): SEHNR, FQNEAQ (reference sequence). V gave up 3 bases and J gave up 6 bases, with 10 bases separating them. As processed by the authors: Cell counts per sample came from amplifying reference gene primers. Generated by immunoSEQ multiplex PCR, the TCRdb table keeps only in-frame clones and is missing some. Clone size and the V and J calls come from that table; the DNA yielded D and trimming. The sample shows about 200,000 clones, 70% to 90% of them seen only once.

The sample taken for sequencing was peripheral blood. This chain links TRBV7-9 with TRBJ2-3; tentatively, D is TRBD2 (6 bases). The sequence came from a man aged 55 to 70 with acute or convalescent COVID-19. CDR3 amino acids: CASSLEGRDTQYF. CDR3 coding DNA: TGTGCCAGCAGCTTGGAGGGGAGGGATACGCAGTATTTT.